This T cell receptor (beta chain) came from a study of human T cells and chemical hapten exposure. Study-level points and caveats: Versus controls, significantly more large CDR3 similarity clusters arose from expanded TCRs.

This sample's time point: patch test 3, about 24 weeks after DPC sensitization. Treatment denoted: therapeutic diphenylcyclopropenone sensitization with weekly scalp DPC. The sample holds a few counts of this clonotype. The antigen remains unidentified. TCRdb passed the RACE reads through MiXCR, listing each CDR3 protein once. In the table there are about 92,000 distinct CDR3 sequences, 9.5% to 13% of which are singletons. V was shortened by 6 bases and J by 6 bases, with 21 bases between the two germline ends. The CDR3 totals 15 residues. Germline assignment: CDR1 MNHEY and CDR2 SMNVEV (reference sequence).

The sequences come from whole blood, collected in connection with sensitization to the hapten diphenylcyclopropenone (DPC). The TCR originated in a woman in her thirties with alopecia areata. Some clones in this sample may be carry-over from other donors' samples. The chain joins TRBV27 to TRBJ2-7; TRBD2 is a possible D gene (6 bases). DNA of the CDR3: TGTGCCAGCAGCCGAGGAGGGACTCTTTTTAGCGAGCAGTACTTC. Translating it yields CASSRGGTLFSEQYF.